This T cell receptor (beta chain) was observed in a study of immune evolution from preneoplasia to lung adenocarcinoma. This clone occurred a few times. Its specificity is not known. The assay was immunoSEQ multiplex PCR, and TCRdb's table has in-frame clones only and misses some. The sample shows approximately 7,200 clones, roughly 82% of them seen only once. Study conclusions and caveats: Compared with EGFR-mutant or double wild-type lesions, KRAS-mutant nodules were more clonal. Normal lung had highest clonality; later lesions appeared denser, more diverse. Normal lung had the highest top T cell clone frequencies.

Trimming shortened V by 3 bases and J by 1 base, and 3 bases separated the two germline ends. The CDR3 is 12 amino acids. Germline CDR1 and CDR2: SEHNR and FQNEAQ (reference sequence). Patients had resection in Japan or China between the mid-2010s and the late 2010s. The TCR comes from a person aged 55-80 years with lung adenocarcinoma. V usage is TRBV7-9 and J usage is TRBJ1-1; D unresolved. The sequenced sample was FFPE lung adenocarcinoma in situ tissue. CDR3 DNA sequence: TGTGCCAGCAGCTTTGAGAACACTGAAGCTTTCTTT. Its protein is CASSFENTEAFF.